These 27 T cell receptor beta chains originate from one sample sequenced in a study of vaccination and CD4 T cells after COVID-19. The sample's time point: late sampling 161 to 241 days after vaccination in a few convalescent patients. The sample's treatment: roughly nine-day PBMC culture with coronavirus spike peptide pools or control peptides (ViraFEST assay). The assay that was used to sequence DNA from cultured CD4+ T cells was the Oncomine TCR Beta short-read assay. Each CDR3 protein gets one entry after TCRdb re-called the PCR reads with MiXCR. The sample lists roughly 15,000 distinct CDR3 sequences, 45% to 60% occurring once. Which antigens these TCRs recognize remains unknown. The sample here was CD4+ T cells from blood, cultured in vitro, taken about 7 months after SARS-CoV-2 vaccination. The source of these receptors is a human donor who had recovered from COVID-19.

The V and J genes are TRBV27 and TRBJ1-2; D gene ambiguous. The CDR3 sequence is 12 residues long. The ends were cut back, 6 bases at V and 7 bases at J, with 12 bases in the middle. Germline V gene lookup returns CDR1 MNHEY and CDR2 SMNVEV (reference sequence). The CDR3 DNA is TGTGCCAGCAGCCCTAGCTGGGGTGGCTACACCTTC. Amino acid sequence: CASSPSWGGYTF.

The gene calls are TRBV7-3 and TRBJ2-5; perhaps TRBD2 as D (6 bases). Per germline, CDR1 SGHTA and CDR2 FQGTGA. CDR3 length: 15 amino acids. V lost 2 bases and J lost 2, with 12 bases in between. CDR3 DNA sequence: TGTGCCAGCAGCTTATTGGGGGGAGATCAAGAGACCCAGTACTTC. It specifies CASSLLGGDQETQYF.

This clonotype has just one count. CDR3 region: CASRVLGIREAFF. The CDR3 bases are TGTGCCAGCAGGGTTTTGGGGATACGTGAAGCTTTCTTT. This rearrangement joins TRBV12-3 or TRBV12-4 to TRBJ1-1; D gene uncertain. The CDR3 runs to 13 residues. The V end lost 6 bases, the J end lost 7 bases, and 15 bases lay between the germline ends.

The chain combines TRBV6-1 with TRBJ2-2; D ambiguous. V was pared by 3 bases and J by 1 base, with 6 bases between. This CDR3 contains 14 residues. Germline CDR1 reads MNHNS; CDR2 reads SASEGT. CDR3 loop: CASSDVGNTGELFF. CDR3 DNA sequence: TGTGCCAGCAGTGATGTGGGGAACACCGGGGAGCTGTTTTTT.

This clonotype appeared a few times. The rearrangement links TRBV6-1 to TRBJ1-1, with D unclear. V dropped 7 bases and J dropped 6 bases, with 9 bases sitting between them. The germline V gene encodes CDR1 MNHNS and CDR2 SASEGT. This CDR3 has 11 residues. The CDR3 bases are TGTGCCAGCAAAGGGTTCGCTGAAGCTTTCTTT. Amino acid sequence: CASKGFAEAFF.

The CDR3: CSAQTGGTGYTF. Written as DNA, the CDR3 is TGCAGTGCTCAGACAGGGGGCACTGGCTACACCTTC. V is TRBV20-1 and J is TRBJ1-2, with 10 bases matching TRBD1. The germline V gene has CDR1 DFQATT and CDR2 SNEGSKA (reference sequence). This CDR3 has 12 amino acids. The V gene end was trimmed by 5 bases and the J gene end by 7 bases; junction bases not matched to a gene: 4.

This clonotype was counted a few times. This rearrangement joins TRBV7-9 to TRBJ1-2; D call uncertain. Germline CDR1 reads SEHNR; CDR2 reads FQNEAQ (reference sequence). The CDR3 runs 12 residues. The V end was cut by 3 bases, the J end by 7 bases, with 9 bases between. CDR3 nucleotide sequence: TGTGCCAGCAGCTTGAATGTGCTTGGCTACACCTTC. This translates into CASSLNVLGYTF.

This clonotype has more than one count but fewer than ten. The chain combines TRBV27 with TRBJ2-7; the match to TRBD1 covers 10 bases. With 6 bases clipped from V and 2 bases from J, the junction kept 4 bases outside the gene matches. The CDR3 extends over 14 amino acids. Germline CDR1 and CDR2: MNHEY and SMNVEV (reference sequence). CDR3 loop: CASRRGQGTYEQYF. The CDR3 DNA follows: TGTGCCAGCAGAAGGGGACAGGGGACCTACGAGCAGTACTTC.

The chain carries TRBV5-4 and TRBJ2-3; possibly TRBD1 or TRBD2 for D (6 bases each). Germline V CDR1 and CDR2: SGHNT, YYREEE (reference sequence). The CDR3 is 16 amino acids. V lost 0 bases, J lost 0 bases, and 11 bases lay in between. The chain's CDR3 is CASSLGRDTSTDTQYF. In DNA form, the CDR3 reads TGTGCCAGCAGCTTGGGGCGGGACACTAGCACAGATACGCAGTATTTT. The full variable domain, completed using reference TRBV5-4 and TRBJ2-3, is ETGVTQSPTHLIKTRGQQVTLRCSSQSGHNTVSWYQQALGQGPQFIFQYYREEENGRGNFPPRFSGLQFPNYSSELNVNALELDDSALYLCASSLGRDTSTDTQYFGPGTRLTVL.

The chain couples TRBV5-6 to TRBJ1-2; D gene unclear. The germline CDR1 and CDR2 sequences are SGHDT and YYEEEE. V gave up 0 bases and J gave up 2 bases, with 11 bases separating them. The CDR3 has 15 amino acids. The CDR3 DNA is TGTGCCAGCAGCTTGGCCCCCCGAGGGAACTATGGCTACACCTTC. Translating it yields CASSLAPRGNYGYTF.

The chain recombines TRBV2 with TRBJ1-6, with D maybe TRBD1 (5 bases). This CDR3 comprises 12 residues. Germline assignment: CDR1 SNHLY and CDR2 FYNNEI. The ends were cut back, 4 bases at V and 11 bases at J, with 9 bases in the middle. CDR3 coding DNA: TGTGCCAGCAGTGCCCCGGGGCCACCCCTCCACTTT. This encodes CASSAPGPPLHF.

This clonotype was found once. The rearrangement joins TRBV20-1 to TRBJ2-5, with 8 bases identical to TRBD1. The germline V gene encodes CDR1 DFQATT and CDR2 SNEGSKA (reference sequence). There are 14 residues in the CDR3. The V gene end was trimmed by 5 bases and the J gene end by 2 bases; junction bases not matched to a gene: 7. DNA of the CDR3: TGCAGTGCTCCACAGGGACAGGATCAAGAGACCCAGTACTTC. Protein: CSAPQGQDQETQYF.

The CDR3 nucleotides read TGTGCCAGCAGCTCAATCAGACTAGCGCTTAGCACAGATACGCAGTATTTT. Translating it yields CASSSIRLALSTDTQYF. The chain joins TRBV6-1 to TRBJ2-3; 8 bases are a match to TRBD2. V gave up 6 bases and J gave up 0 bases; unmatched junction bases: 11. The CDR3 spans 17 residues. CDR1 and CDR2 from the germline V gene are MNHNS and SASEGT.

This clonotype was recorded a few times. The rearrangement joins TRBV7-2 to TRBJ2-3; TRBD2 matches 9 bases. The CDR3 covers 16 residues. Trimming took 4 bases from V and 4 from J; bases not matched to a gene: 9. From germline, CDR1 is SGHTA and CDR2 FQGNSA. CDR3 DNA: TGTGCCAGCAGCTCGACTAGCGGCTCTAGCGCAGATACGCAGTATTTT. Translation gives CASSSTSGSSADTQYF.

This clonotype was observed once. The CDR3 DNA sequence: TGTGCCACCAGGAAAAGGGATCCACAAGAGACCCAGTACTTC. It yields the protein CATRKRDPQETQYF. This sequence joins TRBV24-1 and TRBJ2-5; D uncertain. CDR3 size: 14 residues. The germline V gene encodes CDR1 KGHDR and CDR2 SFDVKD. V lost 7 bases and J 2 bases, leaving 13 bases between the germline ends.

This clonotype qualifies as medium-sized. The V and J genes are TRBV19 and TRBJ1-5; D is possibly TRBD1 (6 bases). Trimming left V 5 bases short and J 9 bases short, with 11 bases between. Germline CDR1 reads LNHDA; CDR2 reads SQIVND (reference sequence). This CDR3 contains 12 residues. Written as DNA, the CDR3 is TGTGCCAGTAGTCCACAGGGCCCGCCCCAGCATTTT. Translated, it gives CASSPQGPPQHF.

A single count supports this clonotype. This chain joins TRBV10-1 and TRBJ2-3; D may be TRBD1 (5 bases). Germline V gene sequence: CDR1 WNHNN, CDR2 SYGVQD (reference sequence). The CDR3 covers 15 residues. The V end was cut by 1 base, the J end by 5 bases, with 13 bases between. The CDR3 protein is CASSECRVKVDTQYF. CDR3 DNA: TGCGCCAGCAGTGAGTGCAGGGTTAAGGTAGATACGCAGTATTTT.

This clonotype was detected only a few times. This CDR3 is CASSYLQGYYGYTF. The DNA for the CDR3 is TGTGCCAGCAGTTATCTCCAGGGCTACTATGGCTACACCTTC. The rearrangement links TRBV6-2 or TRBV6-3 to TRBJ1-2; TRBD1 might be the D (5 bases). Germline loops: CDR1 MNHEY, CDR2 SVGEGT. V was trimmed by 3 bases and J by 3 bases, leaving 11 bases between them. The CDR3 contains 14 residues.

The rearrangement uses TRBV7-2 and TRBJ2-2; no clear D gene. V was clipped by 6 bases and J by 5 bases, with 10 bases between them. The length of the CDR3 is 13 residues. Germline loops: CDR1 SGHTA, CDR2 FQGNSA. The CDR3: CASRDRVTGELFF. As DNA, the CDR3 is TGTGCCAGCAGGGATAGGGTAACCGGGGAGCTGTTTTTT.

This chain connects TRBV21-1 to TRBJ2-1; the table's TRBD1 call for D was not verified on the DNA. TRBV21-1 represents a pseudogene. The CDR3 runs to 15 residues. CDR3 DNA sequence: TGTGCCAGCAGCAACCGGGACAGGCCCTACAATGAGCAGTTCTTC. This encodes CASSNRDRPYNEQFF.

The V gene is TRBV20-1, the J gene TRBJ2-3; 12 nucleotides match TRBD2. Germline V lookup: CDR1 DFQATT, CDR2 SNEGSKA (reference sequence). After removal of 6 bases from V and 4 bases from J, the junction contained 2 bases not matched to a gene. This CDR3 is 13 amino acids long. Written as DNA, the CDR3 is TGCAGTGCAAGGACTAGCGGGGCAGATACGCAGTATTTT. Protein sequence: CSARTSGADTQYF.

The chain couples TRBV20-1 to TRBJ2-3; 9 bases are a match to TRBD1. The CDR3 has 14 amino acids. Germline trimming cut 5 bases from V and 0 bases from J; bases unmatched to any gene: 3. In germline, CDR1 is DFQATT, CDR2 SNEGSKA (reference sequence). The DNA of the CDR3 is TGCAGTGCTCCCGGGACAGGGAGCACAGATACGCAGTATTTT. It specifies CSAPGTGSTDTQYF.

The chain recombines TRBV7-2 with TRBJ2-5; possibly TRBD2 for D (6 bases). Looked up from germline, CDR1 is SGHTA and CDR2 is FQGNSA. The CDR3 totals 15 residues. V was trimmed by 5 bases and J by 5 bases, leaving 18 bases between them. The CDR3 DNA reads TGTGCCAGCAGCCGCGGGACTTCCCGGTCGGAGACCCAGTACTTC. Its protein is CASSRGTSRSETQYF.

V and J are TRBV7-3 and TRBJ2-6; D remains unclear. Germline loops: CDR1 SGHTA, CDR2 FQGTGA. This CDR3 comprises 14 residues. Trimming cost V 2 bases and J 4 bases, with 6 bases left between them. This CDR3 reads CASSLLAGANVLTF. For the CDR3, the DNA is TGTGCCAGCAGCTTATTGGCAGGGGCCAACGTCCTGACTTTC. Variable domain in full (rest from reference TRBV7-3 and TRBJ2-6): GAGVSQTPSNKVTEKGKYVELRCDPISGHTALYWYRQSLGQGPEFLIYFQGTGAADDSGLPNDRFFAVRPEGSVSTLKIQRTERGDSAVYLCASSLLAGANVLTFGAGSRLTVL.

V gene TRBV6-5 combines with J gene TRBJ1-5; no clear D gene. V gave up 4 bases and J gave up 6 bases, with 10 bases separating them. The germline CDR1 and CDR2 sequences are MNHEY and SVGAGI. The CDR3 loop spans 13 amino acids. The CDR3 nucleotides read TGTGCCAGCAGTTCCGATTGGGTTCAGCCCCAGCATTTT. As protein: CASSSDWVQPQHF.

CDR3 region: CASSFRAAGGYTF. The CDR3 DNA reads as TGTGCCAGTAGTTTCCGGGCCGCCGGGGGCTACACCTTC. The chain carries TRBV19 and TRBJ1-2; D gene unclear. Trimming shortened V by 5 bases and J by 8 bases, and 15 bases separated the two germline ends. This CDR3 is built from 13 residues. CDR1 LNHDA and CDR2 SQIVND come from the germline V gene (reference sequence). Supplemented by reference TRBV19 and TRBJ1-2, the full variable domain reads DGGITQSPKYLFRKEGQNVTLSCEQNLNHDAMYWYRQDPGQGLRLIYYSQIVNDFQKGDIAEGYSVSREKKESFPLTVTSAQKNPTAFYLCASSFRAAGGYTFGSGTRLTVV.

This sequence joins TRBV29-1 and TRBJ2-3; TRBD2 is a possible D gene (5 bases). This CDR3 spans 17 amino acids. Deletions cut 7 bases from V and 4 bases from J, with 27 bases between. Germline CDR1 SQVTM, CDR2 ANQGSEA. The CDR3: CSAPATLGGFWADTQYF. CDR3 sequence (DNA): TGCAGCGCCCCAGCTACCCTAGGAGGCTTTTGGGCAGATACGCAGTATTTT.